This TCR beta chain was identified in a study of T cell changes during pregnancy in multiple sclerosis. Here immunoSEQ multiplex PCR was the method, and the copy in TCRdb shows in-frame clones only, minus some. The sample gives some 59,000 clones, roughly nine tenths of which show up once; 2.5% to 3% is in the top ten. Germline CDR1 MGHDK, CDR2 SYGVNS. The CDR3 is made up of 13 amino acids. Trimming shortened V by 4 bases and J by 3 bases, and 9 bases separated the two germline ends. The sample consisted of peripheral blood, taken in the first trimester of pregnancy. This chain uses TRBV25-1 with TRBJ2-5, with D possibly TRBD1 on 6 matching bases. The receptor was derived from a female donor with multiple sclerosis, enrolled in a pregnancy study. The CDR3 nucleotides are TGTGCCAGCAGTGGGCCAGGGGAAGAGACCCAGTACTTC. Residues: CASSGPGEETQYF.